Below are 17 T cell receptor beta chains sequenced from a single sample in a study of a mutant IDH1 vaccine in newly diagnosed glioma. As for time point: week 11, during vaccination. The study gave 300 ug of mutant IDH1 20-mer peptide per vaccine dose, with topical imiquimod. No cognate antigen is known for these TCRs. Some clones are missing from TCRdb's copy, which holds only in-frame ones; the method was immunoSEQ multiplex PCR. The profile shows some 60,000 clones, about 80% of them singletons. The specimen comprised PBMCs, sampled from a glioma patient whose treatment included an IDH1 peptide vaccine. The receptors originated from a man aged 25 to 40 with glioma.

J is TRBJ2-2 and V is TRBV5-6; the match to TRBD1 covers 7 bases. Germline CDR1 reads SGHDT; CDR2 reads YYEEEE. The CDR3 contains 17 residues. V shed 2 bases, J shed 0 bases, and the junction held 7 bases outside the gene matches. The CDR3 region has the DNA TGTGCCAGCAGCTTAGGACAGGTGGTCGCGAACACCGGGGAGCTGTTTTTT. This translates into CASSLGQVVANTGELFF.

This chain connects TRBV7-2 to TRBJ2-2; no clear D. V lost 2 bases to trimming and J lost 7 bases, with 8 bases between them. The CDR3 covers 13 residues. CDR1 is SGHTA and CDR2 is FQGNSA in the germline V gene. The CDR3 here is CASSLRHIGELFF. CDR3 bases: TGTGCCAGCAGCTTAAGGCACATCGGGGAGCTGTTTTTT.

This clone was observed a handful of times. The chain recombines TRBV7-9 with TRBJ1-5; D ambiguous. The CDR3 consists of 14 residues. The V gene's germline CDR1 is SEHNR and CDR2 FQNEAQ (reference sequence). V shed 5 bases and J shed 3 bases, with 11 bases lying between them. The CDR3 region is CASSQHSANQPQHF. CDR3 nucleotides: TGTGCCAGCAGCCAACACAGTGCCAATCAGCCCCAGCATTTT.

The CDR3 here is CASSQSRAAPLGNEQYF. CDR3 DNA sequence: TGCGCCAGCAGTCAATCGAGAGCAGCCCCTTTGGGTAACGAGCAGTACTTC. The rearrangement uses TRBV23-1 and TRBJ2-7; unclear D gene. TRBV23-1 counts as an open reading frame of uncertain function. The CDR3 totals 17 residues. V shed 0 bases and J shed 5 bases, with 20 bases lying between them.

This clone was detected only a few times. For the CDR3, the DNA is TGTGCCAGCAGCTCTCGGACTAGCAGTTTCGACGAGCAGTACTTC. Protein sequence: CASSSRTSSFDEQYF. The V gene is TRBV7-2, the J gene TRBJ2-7, with 8 bases lining up with TRBD2. The CDR3 totals 15 residues. V trimming: 4 bases; J trimming: 5 bases; junction bases outside the gene matches: 10. Germline CDR1 is SGHTA and CDR2 is FQGNSA.

V usage is TRBV15 and J usage is TRBJ2-2; no definite D call. This CDR3 has 13 residues. The germline V and J ends were trimmed by 4 bases and 6 bases, with 9 bases remaining between them. Germline lookup yields CDR1 LNHNV and CDR2 YYDKDF (reference sequence). The CDR3 here is CATSILFPGELFF. CDR3 nucleotide sequence: TGTGCCACCAGCATTCTATTCCCCGGGGAGCTGTTTTTT. Full variable domain (remainder filled in from reference TRBV15 and TRBJ2-2): DAMVIQNPRYQVTQFGKPVTLSCSQTLNHNVMYWYQQKSSQAPKLLFHYYDKDFNNEADTPDNFQSRRPNTSFCFLDIRSPGLGDTAMYLCATSILFPGELFFGEGSRLTVL.

A few counts support this clone. The chain employs TRBV7-2 and TRBJ1-1; D not resolved. The CDR3 consists of 14 residues. The V gene's germline CDR1 is SGHTA and CDR2 FQGNSA. V dropped 5 bases and J dropped 0 bases, with 10 bases sitting between them. The CDR3 DNA is TGTGCCAGCAGCGTACAGACTATGAACACTGAAGCTTTCTTT. Amino acids: CASSVQTMNTEAFF.

V gene TRBV10-3 combines with J gene TRBJ2-3; the match to TRBD2 covers 10 bases. This CDR3 has 16 residues. Germline V gene lookup returns CDR1 ENHRY and CDR2 SYGVKD. V shed 0 bases, J shed 6 bases, and the junction held 6 bases outside the gene matches. The CDR3 loop is CAISESSGGASDTQYF. CDR3 nucleotides: TGTGCCATCAGTGAGTCGAGCGGGGGGGCCTCCGATACGCAGTATTTT.

The chain employs TRBV6-5 and TRBJ1-5, with 10 bases that match TRBD1. V gave up 6 bases and J gave up 6 bases; unmatched junction bases: 8. This CDR3 is built from 15 residues. CDR1 MNHEY and CDR2 SVGAGI come from the germline V gene. The CDR3 DNA is TGTGCCAGCAGCCGGGGGACAGGGGATAGTCAGCCCCAGCATTTT. It yields the protein CASSRGTGDSQPQHF.

This clone was recorded a few times. The rearrangement uses TRBV30 and TRBJ2-3, with D possibly TRBD2 on 6 matching bases. This CDR3 is built from 14 residues. Trimming pared 0 bases from V and 4 bases from J, leaving 11 bases between. From germline, CDR1 is GTSNPN and CDR2 SVGIG (reference sequence). The CDR3 protein is CAWSVRLDADTQYF. CDR3 sequence (DNA): TGTGCCTGGAGTGTACGACTAGACGCAGATACGCAGTATTTT.

This chain joins TRBV9 and TRBJ1-2; tentative D call: TRBD1 (6 bases). This CDR3 comprises 17 residues. Trimming took off 3 bases at V and 3 bases at J, with 21 bases between the two ends. Germline V gene data show CDR1 as SGDLS and CDR2 as YYNGEE. In DNA form, the CDR3 reads TGTGCCAGCAGCGAGACCGGAGAGGGGGATAGGGACTATGGCTACACCTTC. This encodes CASSETGEGDRDYGYTF.

The chain uses TRBV7-2 and TRBJ2-7; D is perhaps TRBD1 (6 bases). Looked up from germline, CDR1 is SGHTA and CDR2 is FQGNSA. V was cut by 5 bases and J by 6 bases, with 8 bases left in between. This CDR3 has 11 residues. CDR3 amino acids: CASSGGLEQYF. The DNA for the CDR3 is TGTGCCAGCAGCGGGGGCCTCGAGCAGTACTTC.

The chain recombines TRBV27 with TRBJ1-2; 7 nucleotides match TRBD1. In germline, CDR1 is MNHEY, CDR2 SMNVEV (reference sequence). This CDR3 has 17 amino acids. V dropped 2 bases and J dropped 4; count of bases not matched to a gene: 13. DNA for the CDR3: TGTGCCAGCAGTTTAACGCCAGGGCAGGGGGTTGGCTATGGCTACACCTTC. This sequence encodes CASSLTPGQGVGYGYTF.

This clone was recorded only once. The rearrangement uses TRBV5-1 and TRBJ1-4; D remains unclear. V lost 2 bases to trimming and J lost 0 bases, with 5 bases between them. Germline CDR1 is SGHRS and CDR2 is YFSETQ. This CDR3 comprises 14 residues. The CDR3 region is CASSLGATNEKLFF. The DNA for the CDR3 is TGCGCCAGCAGCTTAGGAGCAACTAATGAAAAACTGTTTTTT.

The chain combines TRBV14 with TRBJ2-5; 11 bases match TRBD2. This CDR3 spans 16 amino acids. In germline, CDR1 is SGHDN, CDR2 FVKESK. V dropped 4 bases and J dropped 2; count of bases not matched to a gene: 6. In DNA, the CDR3 is TGTGCCAGCAGCCCGTGGACTAGCGGGCTTCAAGAGACCCAGTACTTC. Amino acids: CASSPWTSGLQETQYF.

V and J are TRBV28 and TRBJ1-2; D call uncertain. V lost 3 bases and J lost 7, with 18 bases in between. This CDR3 contains 15 residues. From germline, CDR1 is MDHEN and CDR2 SYDVKM. CDR3 in amino acids: CASSFNFRALLGYTF. Written as DNA, the CDR3 is TGTGCCAGCAGTTTCAATTTCAGAGCCCTCCTTGGCTACACCTTC.

V is TRBV30 and J is TRBJ2-1; no definite D call. Between the trimmed V and J ends, which lost 2 bases and 7 bases, there was a span of 12 bases. The germline V gene has CDR1 GTSNPN and CDR2 SVGIG (reference sequence). This CDR3 has 13 residues. The CDR3 DNA sequence: TGTGCCTGGAGTAGGCAGGTAAAGAATGAGCAGTTCTTC. Residues: CAWSRQVKNEQFF.